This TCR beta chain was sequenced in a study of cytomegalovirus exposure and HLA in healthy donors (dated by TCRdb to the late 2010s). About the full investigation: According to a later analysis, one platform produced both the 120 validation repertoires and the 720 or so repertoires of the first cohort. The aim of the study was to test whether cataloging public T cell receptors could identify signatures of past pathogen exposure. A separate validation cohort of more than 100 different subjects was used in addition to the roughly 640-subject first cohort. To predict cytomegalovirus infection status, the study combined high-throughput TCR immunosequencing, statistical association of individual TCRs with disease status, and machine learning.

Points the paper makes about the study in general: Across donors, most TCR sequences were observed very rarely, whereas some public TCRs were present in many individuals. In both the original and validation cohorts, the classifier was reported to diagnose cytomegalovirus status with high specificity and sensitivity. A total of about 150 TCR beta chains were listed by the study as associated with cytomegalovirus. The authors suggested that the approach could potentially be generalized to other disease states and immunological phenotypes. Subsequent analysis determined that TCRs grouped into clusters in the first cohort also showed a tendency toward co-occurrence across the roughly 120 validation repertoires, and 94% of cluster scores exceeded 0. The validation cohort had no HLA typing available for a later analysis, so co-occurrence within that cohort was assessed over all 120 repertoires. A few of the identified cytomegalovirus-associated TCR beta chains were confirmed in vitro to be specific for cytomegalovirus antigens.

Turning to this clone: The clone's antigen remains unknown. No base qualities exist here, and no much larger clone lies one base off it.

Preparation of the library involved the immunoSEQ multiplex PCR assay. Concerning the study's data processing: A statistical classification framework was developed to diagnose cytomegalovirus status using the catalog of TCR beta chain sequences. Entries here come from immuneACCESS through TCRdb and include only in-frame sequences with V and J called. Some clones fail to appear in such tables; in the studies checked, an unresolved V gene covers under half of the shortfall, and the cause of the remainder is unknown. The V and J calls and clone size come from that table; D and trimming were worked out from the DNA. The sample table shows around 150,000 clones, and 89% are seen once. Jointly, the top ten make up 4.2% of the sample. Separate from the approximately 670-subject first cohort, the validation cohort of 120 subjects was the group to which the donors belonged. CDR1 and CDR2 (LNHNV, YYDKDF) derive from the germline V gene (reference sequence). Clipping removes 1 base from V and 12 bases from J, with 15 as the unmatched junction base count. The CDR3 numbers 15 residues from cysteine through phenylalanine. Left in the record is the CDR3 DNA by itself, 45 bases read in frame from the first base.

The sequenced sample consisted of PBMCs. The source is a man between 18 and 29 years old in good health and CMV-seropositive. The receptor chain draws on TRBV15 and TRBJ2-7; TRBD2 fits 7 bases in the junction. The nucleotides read TGTGCCACCAGCAGAGCGGGACGGGAGGAACCCGTGTTGTACTTC. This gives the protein CATSRAGREEPVLYF.